Listed below are T cell receptor beta chains from one sample, sequenced in a study of shared clonotypes between healthy human individuals. Only in-frame clones appear in the TCRdb table, and some are missing; sequencing was by immunoSEQ multiplex PCR. Of about 2.5 million clones detected, just under 95% appear once; the ten largest clones hold 0.3% to 0.45%. The sequencing input was naive CD4+ T cells from PBMCs. These receptors all come from a man in his late teens or twenties in good health. Some clones in this sample may be carry-over from other donors' samples. The CDR3 runs from the conserved cysteine through the conserved F or W. Fields, in order: D gene, J gene, V gene, clone size, CDR3 protein, CDR3 DNA. D genes are given only for firm matches. Part of the rows lack a size; the others show once, few, many or a class for expanded clones.

D gene: NA
J gene: TRBJ2-5
V gene: TRBV6-1
clone size: NA
CDR3 protein: CASSGTVSGVETQYF
CDR3 DNA: TGTGCCAGCAGCGGAACAGTTAGCGGTGTCGAGACCCAGTACTTC

D gene: NA
J gene: TRBJ2-6
V gene: TRBV9
clone size: few
CDR3 protein: CASRPSGSGANVLTF
CDR3 DNA: TGTGCCAGCAGACCCTCGGGCTCTGGGGCCAACGTCCTGACTTTC

D gene: NA
J gene: TRBJ1-3
V gene: TRBV11-2
clone size: NA
CDR3 protein: CASSFVATPGNTIYF
CDR3 DNA: TGTGCCAGCAGCTTTGTTGCAACACCTGGAAACACCATATATTTT

D gene: NA
J gene: TRBJ1-4
V gene: TRBV4-3
clone size: once
CDR3 protein: CASSQDPSTNEKLFF
CDR3 DNA: TGCGCCAGCAGCCAAGATCCCTCAACTAATGAAAAACTGTTTTTT

D gene: NA
J gene: TRBJ1-5
V gene: TRBV5-1
clone size: NA
CDR3 protein: CASSLEGGSNQPQHF
CDR3 DNA: TGCGCCAGCAGCTTGGAAGGGGGAAGCAATCAGCCCCAGCATTTT

D gene: NA
J gene: TRBJ2-5
V gene: TRBV18
clone size: NA
CDR3 protein: CASSPRGRSGQETQYF
CDR3 DNA: TGTGCCAGCTCACCACGCGGCCGGAGCGGGCAAGAGACCCAGTACTTC

D gene: NA
J gene: TRBJ2-7
V gene: TRBV13
clone size: NA
CDR3 protein: CASSQGGGQRTTPSSYEQYF
CDR3 DNA: TGTGCCAGCAGCCAGGGGGGGGGACAGCGAACCACACCGTCCTCCTACGAGCAGTACTTC

D gene: TRBD2
J gene: TRBJ2-3
V gene: TRBV5-1
clone size: NA
CDR3 protein: CATGGEAGSTDTQYF
CDR3 DNA: TGCGCCACCGGCGGGGAAGCGGGAAGCACAGATACGCAGTATTTT

D gene: NA
J gene: TRBJ2-7
V gene: TRBV27
clone size: once
CDR3 protein: CASRDRTGREQYF
CDR3 DNA: TGTGCCAGCAGGGACAGAACGGGTCGCGAGCAGTACTTC

D gene: NA
J gene: TRBJ2-3
V gene: TRBV5-1
clone size: NA
CDR3 protein: CASSFPGADTQYF
CDR3 DNA: TGCGCCAGCAGCTTTCCGGGGGCAGATACGCAGTATTTT

D gene: NA
J gene: TRBJ2-7
V gene: TRBV5-4
clone size: NA
CDR3 protein: CASSPGSAGASYHEQYF
CDR3 DNA: TGTGCCAGCAGCCCGGGGTCCGCCGGGGCCTCCTACCACGAGCAGTACTTC

D gene: TRBD2
J gene: TRBJ2-1
V gene: TRBV9
clone size: NA
CDR3 protein: CASSVVLAGDNEQFF
CDR3 DNA: TGTGCCAGCAGCGTAGTGCTAGCGGGAGACAATGAGCAGTTCTTC

D gene: NA
J gene: TRBJ2-2
V gene: TRBV4-3
clone size: few
CDR3 protein: CASSQEFLANTGELFF
CDR3 DNA: TGCGCCAGCAGCCAAGAATTCCTAGCGAACACCGGGGAGCTGTTTTTT

D gene: NA
J gene: TRBJ1-3
V gene: TRBV28
clone size: NA
CDR3 protein: CASSQVGGSGNTIYF
CDR3 DNA: TGTGCCAGCAGCCAAGTCGGCGGATCTGGAAACACCATATATTTT

D gene: NA
J gene: TRBJ2-1
V gene: TRBV25-1
clone size: NA
CDR3 protein: CASSGQISYNEQFF
CDR3 DNA: TGTGCCAGCAGTGGGCAGATCTCCTACAATGAGCAGTTCTTC

D gene: NA
J gene: TRBJ1-2
V gene: TRBV10-2
clone size: NA
CDR3 protein: CASSDDTGPFNYGYTF
CDR3 DNA: TGCGCCAGCAGCGACGATACTGGGCCTTTCAACTATGGCTACACCTTC

D gene: NA
J gene: TRBJ2-3
V gene: TRBV7-9
clone size: NA
CDR3 protein: CASSLAYF
CDR3 DNA: TGTGCCAGCAGCCTCGCGTATTTT

D gene: TRBD1
J gene: TRBJ2-7
V gene: TRBV7-9
clone size: NA
CDR3 protein: CASSLEGQVYEQYF
CDR3 DNA: TGTGCCAGCAGCTTAGAGGGACAGGTCTACGAGCAGTACTTC

D gene: TRBD1
J gene: TRBJ2-7
V gene: TRBV7-9
clone size: NA
CDR3 protein: CASSWGQVYEQYF
CDR3 DNA: TGTGCCAGCAGCTGGGGACAGGTGTACGAGCAGTACTTC

D gene: TRBD2
J gene: TRBJ2-2
V gene: TRBV9
clone size: NA
CDR3 protein: CASSWGLAATGELFF
CDR3 DNA: TGTGCCAGCAGCTGGGGACTAGCGGCCACCGGGGAGCTGTTTTTT

D gene: NA
J gene: TRBJ1-1
V gene: TRBV28
clone size: NA
CDR3 protein: CASRETVTGTEAFF
CDR3 DNA: TGTGCCAGCAGGGAGACAGTGACCGGCACTGAAGCTTTCTTT

D gene: NA
J gene: TRBJ2-1
V gene: TRBV2
clone size: once
CDR3 protein: CASILEGSVDEQFF
CDR3 DNA: TGTGCCAGCATTCTGGAGGGGAGCGTGGATGAGCAGTTCTTC

D gene: NA
J gene: TRBJ1-2
V gene: TRBV5-1
clone size: NA
CDR3 protein: CASSLTELYGYTF
CDR3 DNA: TGCGCCAGCAGCTTAACAGAGCTCTATGGCTACACCTTC

D gene: NA
J gene: TRBJ2-2
V gene: TRBV2
clone size: NA
CDR3 protein: CASSDRPNTGELFF
CDR3 DNA: TGTGCCAGCAGTGACAGACCGAACACCGGGGAGCTGTTTTTT

D gene: NA
J gene: TRBJ2-1
V gene: TRBV28
clone size: NA
CDR3 protein: CASSLKFLHLSYNEQFF
CDR3 DNA: TGTGCCAGCAGTTTAAAGTTTCTGCACCTCTCCTACAATGAGCAGTTCTTC

D gene: TRBD2
J gene: TRBJ2-7
V gene: TRBV5-4
clone size: NA
CDR3 protein: CASSARGGGMSEQYF
CDR3 DNA: TGTGCCAGCAGCGCGCGGGGGGGCGGGATGAGCGAGCAGTACTTC

D gene: NA
J gene: TRBJ2-1
V gene: TRBV7-9
clone size: NA
CDR3 protein: CASSLSRSIYNEQFF
CDR3 DNA: TGTGCCAGCAGCTTAAGCAGGTCGATATACAATGAGCAGTTCTTC

D gene: TRBD1
J gene: TRBJ1-4
V gene: TRBV6-1
clone size: NA
CDR3 protein: CASSRDRDEKLFF
CDR3 DNA: TGTGCCAGCAGCCGGGACAGAGATGAAAAACTGTTTTTT

D gene: NA
J gene: TRBJ2-6
V gene: TRBV5-3
clone size: NA
CDR3 protein: CARSLSRRGGFPGANVLTF
CDR3 DNA: TGTGCCAGAAGCTTGAGCAGGCGCGGAGGATTTCCTGGGGCCAACGTCCTGACTTTC

D gene: NA
J gene: TRBJ1-5
V gene: TRBV18
clone size: once
CDR3 protein: CASSPKYRAAEQPQHF
CDR3 DNA: TGTGCCAGCTCACCAAAGTACAGGGCAGCGGAGCAGCCCCAGCATTTT

D gene: TRBD1
J gene: TRBJ2-7
V gene: TRBV6-5
clone size: once
CDR3 protein: CASSLQGRGYEQYF
CDR3 DNA: TGTGCCAGCAGTTTACAGGGGCGAGGGTACGAGCAGTACTTC